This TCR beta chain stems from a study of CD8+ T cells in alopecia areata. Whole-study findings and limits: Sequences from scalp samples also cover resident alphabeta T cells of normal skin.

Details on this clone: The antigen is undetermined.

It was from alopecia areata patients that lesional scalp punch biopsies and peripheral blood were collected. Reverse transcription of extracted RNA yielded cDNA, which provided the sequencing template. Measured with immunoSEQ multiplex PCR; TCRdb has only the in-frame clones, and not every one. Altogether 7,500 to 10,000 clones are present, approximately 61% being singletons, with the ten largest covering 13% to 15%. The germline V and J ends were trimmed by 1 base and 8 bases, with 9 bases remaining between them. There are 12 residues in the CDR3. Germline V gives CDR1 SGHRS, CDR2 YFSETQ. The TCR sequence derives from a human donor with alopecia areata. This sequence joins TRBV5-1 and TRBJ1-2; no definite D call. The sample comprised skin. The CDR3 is CASSLSGEGYTF. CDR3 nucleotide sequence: TGCGCCAGCAGCTTGTCCGGGGAAGGCTACACCTTC.